A single sample gave rise to the 19 T cell receptor beta chains below, sequenced in a study of blood T cell repertoires in COVID-19. TCRdb keeps only in-frame clones here, not all; method: immunoSEQ multiplex PCR. The repertoire has 200,000 to 250,000 clones, 70% to 90% of them found once; the top ten carry about an eighth. Sequenced input: peripheral blood. The receptors here all came from a woman aged 18-29 years who had recovered from COVID-19.

The J gene is TRBJ2-7, the V gene TRBV7-9; possible D gene TRBD1, 5 bases. V lost 3 bases and J lost 2, with 11 bases in between. Looked up from germline, CDR1 is SEHNR and CDR2 is FQNEAQ (reference sequence). The CDR3 contains 14 residues. The CDR3 coding sequence is TGTGCCAGCAGCTTCCTGACAGCAACCTACGAGCAGTACTTC. It is translated as CASSFLTATYEQYF.

This sequence joins TRBV15 and TRBJ2-5; the match to TRBD1 covers 10 bases. Losses at the gene ends were 1 base for V and 5 bases for J; bases not matched to a gene: 10. Germline V gene sequence: CDR1 LNHNV, CDR2 YYDKDF (reference sequence). CDR3 length: 17 residues. The CDR3 DNA sequence: TGTGCCACCAGCAGAGGGACCGGGACAGGGGTTTGGGAGACCCAGTACTTC. It is translated as CATSRGTGTGVWETQYF.

The J gene is TRBJ2-1, the V gene TRBV9; TRBD2 is a possible D gene (5 bases). The CDR3 runs 16 residues. The V end was cut by 3 bases, the J end by 5 bases, with 18 bases between. CDR1 is SGDLS and CDR2 is YYNGEE in the germline V gene. The CDR3 protein is CASSGGGPSLDNEQFF. CDR3 nucleotides: TGTGCCAGCAGCGGGGGTGGTCCTAGCCTCGACAATGAGCAGTTCTTC.

The V and J genes are TRBV11-3 and TRBJ2-3; D may be TRBD1 (6 bases). Germline loops: CDR1 SGHNT, CDR2 YENEEA. The CDR3 covers 15 residues. Between the trimmed V and J ends, which lost 1 base and 4 bases, there was a span of 12 bases. CDR3 loop: CASSLGGRGPDTQYF. For the CDR3, the DNA is TGTGCCAGCAGCTTAGGGGGCAGGGGACCAGATACGCAGTATTTT.

CDR3 nucleotides: TGTGCCAGCAGCTTAGGAGCGGTAGTAGGCGATGAGCAGTTCTTC. Its translation: CASSLGAVVGDEQFF. V gene TRBV7-2 combines with J gene TRBJ2-1, with D tentatively TRBD2 (5 bases). V was cut by 1 base and J by 8 bases, with 15 bases left in between. CDR1 SGHTA and CDR2 FQGNSA come from the germline V gene. CDR3 length: 15 residues.

The rearrangement joins TRBV7-3 to TRBJ2-1; tentative D call: TRBD2 (6 bases). Germline V gene sequence: CDR1 SGHTA, CDR2 FQGTGA. The V gene lost 2 bases and the J gene lost 9 bases, with 14 bases spanning the gap. The CDR3 has 14 residues. CDR3 residues: CASSLLGRESEQFF. The CDR3 DNA reads TGTGCCAGCAGCTTACTGGGACGGGAGTCTGAGCAGTTCTTC. Based on the CDR3 plus reference TRBV7-3 and TRBJ2-1, the full variable domain is GAGVSQTPSNKVTEKGKYVELRCDPISGHTALYWYRQSLGQGPEFLIYFQGTGAADDSGLPNDRFFAVRPEGSVSTLKIQRTERGDSAVYLCASSLLGRESEQFFGPGTRLTVL.

The chain recombines TRBV11-2 with TRBJ1-5, with a possible D match to TRBD1 (5 bases). V lost 5 bases and J lost 2, with 13 bases in between. CDR1 is SGHAT and CDR2 is FQNNGV in the germline V gene. This CDR3 is 15 amino acids long. The CDR3 protein is CASSTDGGGNQPQHF. The CDR3 DNA reads as TGTGCCAGCAGCACCGATGGGGGGGGCAATCAGCCCCAGCATTTT. The full variable domain, completed using reference TRBV11-2 and TRBJ1-5, is EAGVAQSPRYKIIEKRQSVAFWCNPISGHATLYWYQQILGQGPKLLIQFQNNGVVDDSQLPKDRFSAERLKGVDSTLKIQPAKLEDSAVYLCASSTDGGGNQPQHFGDGTRLSIL.

This chain joins TRBV11-3 and TRBJ2-5; 7 bases are shared with TRBD1. The CDR3 has 17 residues. From germline, CDR1 is SGHNT and CDR2 YENEEA. V trimming: 4 bases; J trimming: 5 bases; junction bases outside the gene matches: 16. In DNA, the CDR3 is TGTGCCAGCAGCTCTTACTCAGACAGGGCCATCGGGGAGACCCAGTACTTC. It codes for CASSSYSDRAIGETQYF.

J is TRBJ1-5 and V is TRBV4-1; D remains ambiguous. The V gene lost 3 bases and the J gene lost 1 base, with 7 bases spanning the gap. This CDR3 spans 14 amino acids. Germline CDR1 MGHRA, CDR2 YSYEKL. DNA for the CDR3: TGCGCCAGCAGCCATGCGGGGAGCAATCAGCCCCAGCATTTT. Encoded protein: CASSHAGSNQPQHF.

The V and J genes are TRBV14 and TRBJ2-1; TRBD1 might be the D (5 bases). The CDR3 runs 13 residues. Germline V gene sequence: CDR1 SGHDN, CDR2 FVKESK. Trimming cost V 1 base and J 10 bases, with 11 bases left between them. The CDR3, as DNA: TGTGCCAGCAGCCAAGGACTGGGGCGGGAGCAGTTCTTC. This translates into CASSQGLGREQFF.

This clone showed up just a few times. This CDR3 is CASSQLLDRLNSPLHF. CDR3 sequence (DNA): TGTGCCAGCAGCCAGCTCCTGGACAGGCTTAATTCACCCCTCCACTTT. The genes are TRBV4-2 and TRBJ1-6, with 7 bases identical to TRBD1. The CDR3 sequence is 16 residues long. The V segment lost 3 bases and the J segment 6 bases; nucleotides outside the gene matches: 8. Germline CDR1 reads LGHNA; CDR2 reads YNFKEQ.

The J gene is TRBJ1-2, the V gene TRBV6-5; no clear D gene. CDR1 MNHEY and CDR2 SVGAGI come from the germline V gene. This CDR3 contains 14 residues. Trimming took 2 bases from V and 2 from J, leaving 9 bases between them. The CDR3 nucleotides are TGTGCCAGCAGTTACCGCGGGAGAAACTATGGCTACACCTTC. Its translation is CASSYRGRNYGYTF.

CDR3 amino acids: CATSQGNYGYTF. CDR3 DNA: TGTGCCACCTCCCAGGGTAACTATGGCTACACCTTC. The chain has TRBV24-1 and TRBJ1-2; D is possibly TRBD1 (5 bases). Germline loops: CDR1 KGHDR, CDR2 SFDVKD. The V end lost 9 bases, the J end lost 1 base, and 8 bases lay between the germline ends. The CDR3 is 12 residues long.

The J gene is TRBJ1-1, the V gene TRBV18; weak D call: TRBD1 (6 bases). There are 16 residues in the CDR3. V dropped 5 bases and J dropped 2 bases, with 18 bases sitting between them. CDR1 KGHSH and CDR2 LQKENI come from the germline V gene. The CDR3 region is CASSTGHRRINTEAFF. The CDR3, as DNA: TGTGCCAGCTCAACGGGACACCGTAGAATTAACACTGAAGCTTTCTTT.

CDR3 nucleotide sequence: TGTGCCAGCTCGGGAGCGTCTATTGAAGCTTTCTTT. This gives the protein CASSGASIEAFF. The J gene is TRBJ1-1, the V gene TRBV18; D not certain. CDR1 KGHSH and CDR2 LQKENI come from the germline V gene. Trimming pared 6 bases from V and 7 bases from J, leaving 12 bases between. This CDR3 has 12 residues.

The CDR3 DNA sequence: TGTGCCAGCAGCCTAACCGGGACAGGGGTTGAGCAGTACTTC. Translating gives CASSLTGTGVEQYF. This rearrangement joins TRBV6-5 to TRBJ2-7; 10 nucleotides line up with TRBD1. The V gene's germline CDR1 is MNHEY and CDR2 SVGAGI. Trimming cost V 6 bases and J 7 bases; bases outside gene matches: 9. The CDR3 consists of 14 residues.

The rearrangement joins TRBV5-6 to TRBJ2-1; the D gene is possibly TRBD2 (7 bases). Germline V lookup: CDR1 SGHDT, CDR2 YYEEEE. CDR3 size: 16 residues. V gave up 0 bases and J gave up 9 bases, with 19 bases separating them. CDR3 sequence: CASSLAVQGRVGEQFF. The CDR3 DNA follows: TGTGCCAGCAGCTTGGCCGTGCAGGGGAGGGTCGGTGAGCAGTTCTTC.

This chain joins TRBV2 and TRBJ2-6, with 9 positions matching TRBD1. The germline CDR1 and CDR2 sequences are SNHLY and FYNNEI. The CDR3 has 19 amino acids. V trimming: 3 bases; J trimming: 4 bases; junction bases outside the gene matches: 13. CDR3 DNA: TGTGCCAGCAGTGAGCTAACCCCGGGACAGGGAGGAGGGGCCAACGTCCTGACTTTC. It yields the protein CASSELTPGQGGGANVLTF.

The chain joins TRBV6-2 or TRBV6-3 to TRBJ2-7, with TRBD2 identical over 8 bases. This CDR3 contains 18 residues. The J segment lost 5 bases and the V segment lost 2 bases, leaving 17 bases of the junction unmatched. Germline CDR1 and CDR2: MNHEY and SVGEGT. The CDR3 loop is CASSYPPFGSGTVDEQYF. CDR3 nucleotides: TGTGCCAGCAGTTACCCCCCATTCGGTAGCGGGACCGTCGACGAGCAGTACTTC.